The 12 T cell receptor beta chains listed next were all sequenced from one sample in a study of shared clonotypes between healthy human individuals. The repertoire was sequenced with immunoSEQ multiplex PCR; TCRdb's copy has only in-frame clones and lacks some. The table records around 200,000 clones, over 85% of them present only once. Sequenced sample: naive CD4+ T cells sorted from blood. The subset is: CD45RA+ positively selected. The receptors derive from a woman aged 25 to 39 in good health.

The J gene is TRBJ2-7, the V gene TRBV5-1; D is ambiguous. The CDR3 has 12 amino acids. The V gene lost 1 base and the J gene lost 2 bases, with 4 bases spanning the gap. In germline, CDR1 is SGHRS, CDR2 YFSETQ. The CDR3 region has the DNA TGCGCCAGCAGCTTGTCCGCCTACGAGCAGTACTTC. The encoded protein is CASSLSAYEQYF.

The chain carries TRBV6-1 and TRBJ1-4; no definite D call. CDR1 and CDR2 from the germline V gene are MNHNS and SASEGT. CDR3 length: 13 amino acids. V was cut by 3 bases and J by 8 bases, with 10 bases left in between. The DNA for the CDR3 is TGTGCCAGCAGTGATGGCCAGTACGAAAAACTGTTTTTT. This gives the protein CASSDGQYEKLFF.

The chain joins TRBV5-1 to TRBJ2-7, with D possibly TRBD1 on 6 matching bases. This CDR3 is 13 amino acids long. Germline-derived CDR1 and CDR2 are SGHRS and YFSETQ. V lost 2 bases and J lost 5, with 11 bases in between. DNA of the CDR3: TGCGCCAGCAGCTTAGGAGCAGGGGACGAGCAGTACTTC. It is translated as CASSLGAGDEQYF.

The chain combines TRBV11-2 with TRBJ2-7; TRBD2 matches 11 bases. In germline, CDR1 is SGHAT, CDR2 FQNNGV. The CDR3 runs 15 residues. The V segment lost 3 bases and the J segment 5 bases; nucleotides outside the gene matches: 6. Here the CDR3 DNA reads TGTGCCAGCAGCTTTCGTAGCGGGAGGGCCAACGAGCAGTACTTC. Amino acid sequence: CASSFRSGRANEQYF.

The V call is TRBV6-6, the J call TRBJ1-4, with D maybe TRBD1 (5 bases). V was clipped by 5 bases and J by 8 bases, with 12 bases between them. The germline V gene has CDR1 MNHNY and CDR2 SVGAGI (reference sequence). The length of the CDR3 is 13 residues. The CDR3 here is CASSRDFGEKLFF. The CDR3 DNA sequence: TGTGCCAGCAGTCGGGACTTCGGGGAAAAACTGTTTTTT.

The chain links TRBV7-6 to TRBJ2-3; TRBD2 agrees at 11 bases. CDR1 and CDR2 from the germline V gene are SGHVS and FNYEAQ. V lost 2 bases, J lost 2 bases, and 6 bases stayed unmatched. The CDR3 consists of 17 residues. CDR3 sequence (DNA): TGTGCCAGCAGCTTATGGACTAGCGGGCTGAACACAGATACGCAGTATTTT. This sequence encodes CASSLWTSGLNTDTQYF. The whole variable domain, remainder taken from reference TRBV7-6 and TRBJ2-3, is GAGVSQSPRYKVTKRGQDVALRCDPISGHVSLYWYRQALGQGPEFLTYFNYEAQQDKSGLPNDRFSAERPEGSISTLTIQRTEQRDSAMYRCASSLWTSGLNTDTQYFGPGTRLTVL.

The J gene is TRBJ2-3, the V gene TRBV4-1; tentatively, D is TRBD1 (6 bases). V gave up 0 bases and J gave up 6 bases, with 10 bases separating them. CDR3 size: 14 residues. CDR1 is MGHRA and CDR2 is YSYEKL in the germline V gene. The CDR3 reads CASSQDAGADTQYF. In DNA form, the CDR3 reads TGCGCCAGCAGCCAAGATGCAGGGGCTGATACGCAGTATTTT.

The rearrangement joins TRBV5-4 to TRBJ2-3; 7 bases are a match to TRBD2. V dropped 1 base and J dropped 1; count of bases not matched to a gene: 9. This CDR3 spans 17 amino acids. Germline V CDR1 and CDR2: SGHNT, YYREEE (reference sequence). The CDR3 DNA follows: TGTGCCAGCAGCTTGATTCGGCTAGCGGATCGCACAGATACGCAGTATTTT. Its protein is CASSLIRLADRTDTQYF.

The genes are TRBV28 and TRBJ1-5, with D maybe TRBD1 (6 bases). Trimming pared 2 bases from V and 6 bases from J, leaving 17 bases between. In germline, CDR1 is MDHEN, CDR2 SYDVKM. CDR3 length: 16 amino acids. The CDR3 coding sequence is TGTGCCAGCAGTTTAGGTGACAGGCGACTGGGTCAGCCCCAGCATTTT. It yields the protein CASSLGDRRLGQPQHF.

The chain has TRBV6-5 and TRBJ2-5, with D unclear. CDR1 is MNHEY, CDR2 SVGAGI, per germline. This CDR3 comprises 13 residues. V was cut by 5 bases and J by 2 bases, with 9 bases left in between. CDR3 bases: TGTGCCAGCAGTAACACATTACAAGAGACCCAGTACTTC. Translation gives CASSNTLQETQYF.

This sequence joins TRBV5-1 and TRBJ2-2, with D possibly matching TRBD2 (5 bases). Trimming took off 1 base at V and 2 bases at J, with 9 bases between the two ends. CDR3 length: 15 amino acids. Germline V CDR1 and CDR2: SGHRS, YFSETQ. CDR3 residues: CASSLSSGNTGELFF. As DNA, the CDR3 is TGCGCCAGCAGCTTGTCGTCGGGAAACACCGGGGAGCTGTTTTTT.

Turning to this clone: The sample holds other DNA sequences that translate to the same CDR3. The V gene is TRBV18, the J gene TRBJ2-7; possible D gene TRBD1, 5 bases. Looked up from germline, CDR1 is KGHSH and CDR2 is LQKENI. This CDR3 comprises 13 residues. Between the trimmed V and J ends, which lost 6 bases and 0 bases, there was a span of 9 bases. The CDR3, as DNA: TGTGCCAGCTCTCGCGACAGCTCCTACGAGCAGTACTTC. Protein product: CASSRDSSYEQYF.